A selection of T cell receptor beta chains follows, all from one sample in a study of blood T cell repertoires in COVID-19. TCRdb's table, derived via immunoSEQ multiplex PCR, lists solely in-frame clones and lacks some. The table lists roughly 250,000 clones, about 82% of them singletons, with around 2% in the top ten. The sample comprised PBMCs or T cells enriched from blood (not recorded which). Receptors originate from a woman aged 45-59 years who had recovered from COVID-19. Each CDR3 is given with its conserved first and last residue. Each record gives: V gene, CDR3 length, D gene, clone size, J gene, CDR3 protein, CDR3 DNA. The D gene is left open where the match is weak. A row's size may be missing; if present it is once, few, many or a size class.

TRBV27	16	TRBD2	.	TRBJ2-7	CASNRLAGGPAHEQYF	TGTGCCAGCAATCGGCTAGCGGGGGGTCCGGCCCACGAGCAGTACTTC
TRBV19	17	TRBD2	.	TRBJ2-1	CASSTTFGGGAANEQFF	TGTGCCAGTAGTACGACTTTTGGCGGGGGGGCCGCTAATGAGCAGTTCTTC
TRBV4-2	14	.	.	TRBJ2-1	CASSQTGERSEQFF	TGTGCCAGCAGCCAAACGGGAGAGCGCAGTGAGCAGTTCTTC
TRBV28	14	.	.	TRBJ2-7	CASVYSTSSYEQYF	TGTGCCAGCGTGTACTCGACATCTTCCTACGAGCAGTACTTC
TRBV4-1	14	.	.	TRBJ1-1	CASSQDWGRTEAFF	TGCGCCAGCAGCCAAGATTGGGGGAGGACTGAAGCTTTCTTT
TRBV6-5	14	.	.	TRBJ1-3	CASSEAGSGNTIYF	TGTGCCAGCTCCGAAGCAGGGTCTGGAAACACCATATATTTT
TRBV7-9	15	TRBD1	few	TRBJ1-2	CASSISQGARYGYTF	TGTGCCAGCAGCATCTCCCAGGGGGCCCGCTATGGCTACACCTTC
TRBV7-9	15	.	.	TRBJ2-3	CASSLVGLSTDTQYF	TGTGCCAGCAGCTTAGTGGGACTTTCCACAGATACGCAGTATTTT
TRBV11-1	14	TRBD1	few	TRBJ1-1	CASSLGQVNTEAFF	TGTGCCAGCAGCTTGGGACAGGTGAACACTGAAGCTTTCTTT
TRBV7-8	15	.	.	TRBJ1-1	CASSLLEQMNTEAFF	TGTGCCAGCAGCTTACTTGAACAGATGAACACTGAAGCTTTCTTT
TRBV18	13	.	.	TRBJ1-1	CASSPSTLTEAFF	TGTGCCAGCTCACCATCCACCCTAACTGAAGCTTTCTTT
TRBV11-3	13	.	.	TRBJ1-1	CASSGLRGTEAFF	TGTGCCAGCAGCGGACTTCGGGGGACTGAAGCTTTCTTT
TRBV9	13	TRBD1	.	TRBJ1-2	CASSSARGLGYTF	TGTGCCAGCAGCTCCGCGAGGGGGCTTGGCTACACCTTC
TRBV19	14	TRBD1	.	TRBJ2-3	CASSTTGMADTQYF	TGTGCCAGTAGTACGACAGGGATGGCGGATACGCAGTATTTT
TRBV9	15	TRBD1	once	TRBJ2-7	CASSVAGTGPYEQYF	TGTGCCAGCAGTGTGGCCGGGACAGGGCCCTACGAGCAGTACTTC
TRBV7-8	15	TRBD1	.	TRBJ2-7	CASSSPGTGTYEQYF	TGTGCCAGCAGCTCTCCCGGGACAGGGACCTACGAGCAGTACTTC
TRBV6-5	14	.	.	TRBJ1-4	CASSRVRRGEKLFF	TGTGCCAGCAGTCGGGTCCGCAGGGGTGAAAAACTGTTTTTT
TRBV18	13	TRBD1	.	TRBJ1-2	CASSPRQGDGYTF	TGTGCCAGCTCACCTCGACAGGGGGATGGCTACACCTTC
TRBV30	14	TRBD2	.	TRBJ2-7	CAWSRGAGGYEQYF	TGTGCCTGGAGTAGGGGAGCGGGGGGCTACGAGCAGTACTTC
TRBV7-2	14	TRBD1	.	TRBJ2-3	CASSRTGAWDTQYF	TGTGCCAGCAGCCGGACAGGGGCATGGGATACGCAGTATTTT
TRBV19	18	TRBD2	.	TRBJ2-1	CASSIVLGGLAGYNEQFF	TGTGCCAGTAGTATAGTTCTTGGGGGACTAGCGGGGTACAATGAGCAGTTCTTC
TRBV29-1	11	.	.	TRBJ1-1	CSGDEGTEAFF	TGCAGCGGGGATGAGGGCACTGAAGCTTTCTTT
TRBV27	16	.	.	TRBJ2-1	CASMTAARGAYNEQFF	TGTGCCAGCATGACGGCAGCCCGCGGGGCCTACAATGAGCAGTTCTTC
TRBV5-6	12	TRBD1	.	TRBJ1-1	CASSPGQGVAFF	TGTGCCAGCAGCCCTGGACAGGGGGTAGCTTTCTTT
TRBV7-6	13	TRBD2	.	TRBJ2-7	CASSFAGAYEQYF	TGTGCCAGCAGCTTTGCGGGGGCCTACGAGCAGTACTTC
TRBV19	15	TRBD2	.	TRBJ2-1	CASSIASGPYNEQFF	TGTGCCAGTAGTATTGCTAGCGGGCCGTACAATGAGCAGTTCTTC
TRBV7-3	15	.	.	TRBJ1-1	CASSLSDSAHTEAFF	TGTGCCAGCAGCTTAAGCGACAGCGCCCACACTGAAGCTTTCTTT